Listed here is a single TCR beta chain. Its matching antigen is unknown. The sample originates from a study of T-cell reconstitution after alpha-beta-depleted transplantation in children. The CDR3 has 14 residues. V gave up 6 bases and J gave up 1 base, with 12 bases separating them. Unique molecular identifiers tagged the TCRbeta library. Using its own MiXCR run on the PCR reads, TCRdb lists one record per CDR3 protein. The sample records some 180,000 distinct CDR3 sequences, approximately 7% being singletons. Study-level points and caveats: By one year post-transplant, T-cell counts and diversity largely arose from T cells that were newly produced. Several hundred expanded graft clones reportedly gave rise to the alpha-beta T cells present about two months after transplant.

The receptor was derived from a boy aged 2-15 years with acute lymphoblastic leukemia, due to receive a stem cell transplant. The sequencing used PBMCs, collected before TCRalphabeta/CD19-depleted stem cell transplant. This sequence joins TRBV12-3 or TRBV12-4 and TRBJ1-1; D is uncertain. DNA for the CDR3: TGTGCCAGCAGCCCTTTGAGGCGGAACACTGAAGCTTTCTTT. It yields the protein CASSPLRRNTEAFF.